A single sample gave rise to the 8 T cell receptor beta chains below, sequenced in a study of T cells in tumors after PD-1 blockade. Some clones are missing from TCRdb's copy, which holds only in-frame ones; the method was immunoSEQ multiplex PCR. The profile shows approximately 46,000 clones, 75% to 80% of them singletons. This sample comprised PBMCs, obtained before anti-PD-1 treatment. The receptors shown here come from a human donor with basal cell carcinoma.

Written as DNA, the CDR3 is TGTGCCAGCAGCGTAGGGACAACTAGCACAGATACGCAGTATTTT. This encodes CASSVGTTSTDTQYF. The chain is built from TRBV9 and TRBJ2-3; D is possibly TRBD1 (5 bases). Germline V gene lookup returns CDR1 SGDLS and CDR2 YYNGEE. V was shortened by 0 bases and J by 0 bases, with 8 bases between the two germline ends. CDR3 size: 15 residues.

The chain links TRBV19 to TRBJ2-1; 10 bases are shared with TRBD2. Unmatched junction bases numbered 15, after V lost 10 bases and J lost 0 bases. Germline V gene lookup returns CDR1 LNHDA and CDR2 SQIVND (reference sequence). This CDR3 is built from 18 residues. As DNA, the CDR3 is TGTGCCACCGCACTTAGCGGGAGGTCCCTAAGCTCCTACAATGAGCAGTTCTTC. Encoded protein: CATALSGRSLSSYNEQFF.

The chain combines TRBV7-6 with TRBJ1-1; no clear D gene. V was clipped by 0 bases and J by 6 bases, with 17 bases between them. The germline V gene encodes CDR1 SGHVS and CDR2 FNYEAQ. There are 16 residues in the CDR3. CDR3 sequence reads: CASSLARDGGNAEAFF. The CDR3 DNA reads TGTGCCAGCAGCTTAGCGAGGGATGGCGGAAACGCTGAAGCTTTCTTT.

The V and J genes are TRBV5-1 and TRBJ2-7; TRBD2 aligns across 7 bases. V lost 2 bases to trimming and J lost 3 bases; unmatched junction nucleotides: 5. Germline V gene lookup returns CDR1 SGHRS and CDR2 YFSETQ. The CDR3 is made up of 14 amino acids. CDR3 residues: CASSFDSGFYEQYF. Here the CDR3 DNA reads TGCGCCAGCAGCTTCGATAGCGGGTTCTACGAGCAGTACTTC.

This chain uses TRBV2 with TRBJ1-6; no clear D. CDR1 and CDR2 from the germline V gene are SNHLY and FYNNEI. The CDR3 has 17 residues. The V gene lost 6 bases and the J gene lost 3 bases, with 18 bases spanning the gap. In DNA, the CDR3 is TGTGCCAGCAGCTCAGAGCCTATAATCCTCTATAATTCACCCCTCCACTTT. Its protein is CASSSEPIILYNSPLHF.

V and J are TRBV9 and TRBJ2-5, with 11 bases fitting TRBD1. The V gene end was trimmed by 0 bases and the J gene end by 1 base; junction bases not matched to a gene: 11. The V gene's germline CDR1 is SGDLS and CDR2 YYNGEE. There are 19 residues in the CDR3. The CDR3 sequence is CASSVGGRGTGGTQETQYF. The DNA for the CDR3 is TGTGCCAGCAGCGTAGGAGGTAGGGGGACAGGGGGGACCCAAGAGACCCAGTACTTC.

The V call is TRBV4-1, the J call TRBJ2-3; tentatively, D is TRBD1 (6 bases). V lost 4 bases to trimming and J lost 0 bases, with 11 bases between them. Germline CDR1 reads MGHRA; CDR2 reads YSYEKL. CDR3 length: 15 amino acids. The CDR3: CASSRRQASTDTQYF. The CDR3 DNA reads TGCGCCAGCAGCCGTAGACAGGCGAGCACAGATACGCAGTATTTT.

The chain combines TRBV5-1 with TRBJ2-7; D may be TRBD1 or TRBD2 (5 bases each). The length of the CDR3 is 16 residues. Trimming cost V 4 bases and J 3 bases, with 20 bases left between them. Germline lookup yields CDR1 SGHRS and CDR2 YFSETQ. CDR3 protein: CASSISLGTSFYEQYF. CDR3 in DNA: TGCGCCAGCAGCATATCCCTGGGGACCTCTTTCTACGAGCAGTACTTC. Full variable domain (remainder filled in from reference TRBV5-1 and TRBJ2-7): KAGVTQTPRYLIKTRGQQVTLSCSPISGHRSVSWYQQTPGQGLQFLFEYFSETQRNKGNFPGRFSGRQFSNSRSEMNVSTLELGDSALYLCASSISLGTSFYEQYFGPGTRLTVT.